Included here is one TCR beta chain sequence, with context. The target antigen is unknown. PCR was performed a second time for about 6 to 11 cycles using a sample-barcoded 5' primer and a J-beta primer mix. Carrying 12 random nucleotides, a template-switch adaptor labeled each individual cDNA molecule. TCRdb re-derived calls from the 5' RACE reads in MiXCR, one entry per CDR3 protein. The repertoire holds 750,000 or so distinct CDR3 sequences, with about 25% as singletons. CDR1 and CDR2 from the germline V gene are MGHDK and SYGVNS. This CDR3 is 13 amino acids long. Trimming removed 1 base at V and 7 bases at J, with 7 bases between. This specimen comes from a study of blood T cells in healthy people across ages. Study outcomes and limitations: There were more naive CD4+ cells and higher diversity in long-lived donors than in aged donors.

These sequences were also reported in another study, on T cells of mothers and their children. From that report: Pairs that are related and pairs that are unrelated have TCR recombination output shaped similarly by thymic selection.

Specimen: blood. The V and J genes are TRBV25-1 and TRBJ1-4; D gene uncertain. This sequence was found in a boy aged 5-17 years in good health. The CDR3: CASSESLGEKLFF. The CDR3 DNA sequence: TGTGCCAGCAGTGAATCCCTGGGTGAAAAACTGTTTTTT.